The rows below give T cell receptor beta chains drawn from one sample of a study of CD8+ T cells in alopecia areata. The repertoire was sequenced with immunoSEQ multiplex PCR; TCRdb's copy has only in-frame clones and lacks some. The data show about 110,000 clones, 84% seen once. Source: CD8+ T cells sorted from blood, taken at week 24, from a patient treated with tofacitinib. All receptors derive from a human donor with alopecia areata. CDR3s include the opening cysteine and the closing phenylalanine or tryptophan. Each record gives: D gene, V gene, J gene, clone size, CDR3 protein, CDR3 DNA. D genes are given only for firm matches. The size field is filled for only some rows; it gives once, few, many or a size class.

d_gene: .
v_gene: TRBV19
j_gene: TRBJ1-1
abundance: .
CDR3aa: CASSGWDSGNTEAFF
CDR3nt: TGTGCCAGTAGTGGTTGGGACTCCGGGAACACTGAAGCTTTCTTT

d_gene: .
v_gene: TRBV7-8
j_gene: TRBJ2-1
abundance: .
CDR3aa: CASSLDGSYNEQFF
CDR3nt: TGTGCCAGCAGCTTAGATGGTTCCTACAATGAGCAGTTCTTC

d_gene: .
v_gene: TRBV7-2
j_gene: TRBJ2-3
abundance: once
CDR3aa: CASSLVPGDYTQYF
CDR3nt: TGTGCCAGCAGCTTAGTGCCCGGAGACTATACGCAGTATTTT

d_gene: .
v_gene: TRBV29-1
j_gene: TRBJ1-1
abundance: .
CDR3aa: CSVGAGINTEAFF
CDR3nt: TGCAGCGTTGGGGCAGGGATTAACACTGAAGCTTTCTTT

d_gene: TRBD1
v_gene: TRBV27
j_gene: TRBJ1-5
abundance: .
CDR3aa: CASSLSRTGGQPQHF
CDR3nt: TGTGCCAGCAGTTTATCGAGGACAGGGGGTCAGCCCCAGCATTTT

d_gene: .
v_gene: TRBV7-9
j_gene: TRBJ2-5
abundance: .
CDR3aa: CASSYLDSRETQYF
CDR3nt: TGTGCCAGCAGCTACCTGGACTCGAGAGAGACCCAGTACTTC

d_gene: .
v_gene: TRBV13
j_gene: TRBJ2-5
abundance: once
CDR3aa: CASSPPVAETQYF
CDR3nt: TGTGCCAGCAGCCCGCCGGTTGCAGAGACCCAGTACTTC

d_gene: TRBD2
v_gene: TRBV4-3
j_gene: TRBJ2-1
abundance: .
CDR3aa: CASSQGLAGGPRNEQFF
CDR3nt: TGCGCCAGCAGCCAGGGACTAGCGGGGGGCCCGCGCAATGAGCAGTTCTTC

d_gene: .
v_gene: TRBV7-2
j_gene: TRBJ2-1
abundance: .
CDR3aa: CASSPLLDYNEQFF
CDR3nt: TGTGCCAGCAGCCCGTTGTTAGACTACAATGAGCAGTTCTTC

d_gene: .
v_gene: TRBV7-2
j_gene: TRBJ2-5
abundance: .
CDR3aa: CASSLTAGSVETQYF
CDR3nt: TGTGCCAGCAGCTTAACAGCGGGCTCCGTGGAGACCCAGTACTTC

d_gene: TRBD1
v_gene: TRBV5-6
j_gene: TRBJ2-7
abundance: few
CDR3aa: CASSLDRNYEQYF
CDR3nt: TGTGCCAGCAGCCTGGACAGGAACTACGAGCAGTACTTC

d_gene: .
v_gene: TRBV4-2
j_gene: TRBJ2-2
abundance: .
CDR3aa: CASSQDGGSGGELFF
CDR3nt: TGTGCCAGCAGCCAAGATGGCGGAAGCGGTGGGGAGCTGTTTTTT

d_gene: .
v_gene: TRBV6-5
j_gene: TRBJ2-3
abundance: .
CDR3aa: CASKVWDTQYF
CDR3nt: TGTGCCAGCAAGGTCTGGGATACGCAGTATTTT

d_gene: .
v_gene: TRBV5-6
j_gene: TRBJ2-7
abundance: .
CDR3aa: CASSSDSGAPTYEQYF
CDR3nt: TGTGCCAGCAGCTCAGATTCGGGTGCACCTACCTACGAGCAGTACTTC

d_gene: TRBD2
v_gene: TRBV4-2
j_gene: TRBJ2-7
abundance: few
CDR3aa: CASSLGTSGADPGEQYF
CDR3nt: TGTGCCAGCAGCCTGGGGACTAGCGGGGCCGACCCGGGGGAGCAGTACTTC

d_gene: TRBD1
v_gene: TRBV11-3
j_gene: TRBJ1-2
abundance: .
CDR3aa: CASSETGMEGYTF
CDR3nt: TGTGCCAGCAGCGAGACAGGGATGGAGGGCTACACCTTC

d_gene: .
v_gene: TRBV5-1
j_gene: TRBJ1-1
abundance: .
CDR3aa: CASSPQGTEAFF
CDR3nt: TGCGCCAGCAGCCCGCAGGGTACTGAAGCTTTCTTT